The rows below give T cell receptor beta chains drawn from one sample of a study of cytomegalovirus exposure and HLA in healthy donors. This table comes from immunoSEQ multiplex PCR, and its TCRdb copy is limited to in-frame clones, with some not included. This listing includes 75,000 to 95,000 clones. Sequenced: PBMCs. The origin of the receptors is a woman aged 60-75 years in good health and CMV-seronegative. The CDR3 runs from the conserved cysteine through the conserved F or W. The order of the fields is CDR3 protein, V gene.

CDR3 protein: CASTQTGGGKAFF
V gene: TRBV19

CDR3 protein: CASSWASDGQVDEQFF
V gene: TRBV7-6

CDR3 protein: CASSPPKRSGNEQFF
V gene: TRBV18

CDR3 protein: CASSLEGTGRRAFF
V gene: TRBV27

CDR3 protein: CASSPAASGRFTDTQYF
V gene: TRBV5-1

CDR3 protein: CASSLAGTSSEQYF
V gene: TRBV5-1

CDR3 protein: CASSQNLESGNQADTQYF
V gene: TRBV4-2

CDR3 protein: CASSQPGGLARILTYEQYF
V gene: TRBV28

CDR3 protein: CASSRIGGQGRSYTF
V gene: TRBV4-2

CDR3 protein: CASSLEIGGYTF
V gene: TRBV11-2

CDR3 protein: CASSSQGGNQPQHF
V gene: TRBV28

CDR3 protein: CASTGGSEKLFF
V gene: TRBV9

CDR3 protein: CASSYLPSGTDTQYF
V gene: TRBV28

CDR3 protein: CASSTRTVSYEQYF
V gene: TRBV19

CDR3 protein: CASREGASSGTDTQYF
V gene: TRBV5-1

CDR3 protein: CSVNSAHRNTEAFF
V gene: TRBV29-1

CDR3 protein: CASSLLEAPNEQFF
V gene: TRBV7-9

CDR3 protein: CASSSVTGAHEQYF
V gene: TRBV25-1

CDR3 protein: CAVERGSIQYF
V gene: TRBV7-9

CDR3 protein: CASSDGGPGLYSNQPQHF
V gene: TRBV10-2

CDR3 protein: CASIGFSDEQFF
V gene: TRBV5-5

CDR3 protein: CASSVGRQPNEKLFF
V gene: TRBV9

CDR3 protein: CASSGGQGAYEQYF
V gene: TRBV7-2

CDR3 protein: CASERAGVDNEQFF
V gene: TRBV19

CDR3 protein: CASKVNGRATGELFF
V gene: TRBV6-5

CDR3 protein: CASSLRIWTDTQYF
V gene: TRBV13

CDR3 protein: CASSPPTSNGEQFF
V gene: TRBV28

CDR3 protein: CAISDVVSEYTDTQYF
V gene: TRBV10-3

CDR3 protein: CASSLGQLTSPLHF
V gene: TRBV7-8

CDR3 protein: CASSQAGLVTGELFF
V gene: TRBV4-1

CDR3 protein: CASRLTSGNFNEQFF
V gene: TRBV7-9

CDR3 protein: CASSIGTGGHGELFF
V gene: TRBV11-3

CDR3 protein: CASKQVGHNSPNTEAFF
V gene: TRBV19

CDR3 protein: CASSLGSGSHNEQFF
V gene: TRBV5-4

CDR3 protein: CASSPRTSGLREQYF
V gene: TRBV28

CDR3 protein: CASSSQGDTEAFF
V gene: TRBV7-9

CDR3 protein: CASSPDGSLEETQYF
V gene: TRBV18

CDR3 protein: CASSLPHLVGTVNTEAFF
V gene: TRBV28

CDR3 protein: CASSQDTGTGNTIYF
V gene: TRBV4-1

CDR3 protein: CASAREGLDTQYF
V gene: TRBV9

CDR3 protein: CASSSTGVEQYF
V gene: TRBV7-9

CDR3 protein: CASSLLPSGGGNQPQHF
V gene: TRBV27

CDR3 protein: CATQGYTGELFF
V gene: TRBV6-5

CDR3 protein: CASSRRAGEGNEQFF
V gene: TRBV5-1